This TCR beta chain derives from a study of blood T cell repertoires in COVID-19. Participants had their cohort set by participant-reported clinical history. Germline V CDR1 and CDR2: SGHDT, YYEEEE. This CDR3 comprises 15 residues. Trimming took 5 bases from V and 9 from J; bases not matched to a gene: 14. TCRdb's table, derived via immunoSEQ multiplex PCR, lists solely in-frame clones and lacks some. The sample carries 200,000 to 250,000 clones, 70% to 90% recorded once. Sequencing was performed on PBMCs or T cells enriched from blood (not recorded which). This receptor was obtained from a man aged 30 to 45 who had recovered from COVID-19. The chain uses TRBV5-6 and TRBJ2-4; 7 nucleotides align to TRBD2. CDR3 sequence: CASSSPPAGEGIQYF. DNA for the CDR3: TGTGCCAGCAGTTCGCCTCCCGCGGGGGAGGGCATTCAGTACTTC.